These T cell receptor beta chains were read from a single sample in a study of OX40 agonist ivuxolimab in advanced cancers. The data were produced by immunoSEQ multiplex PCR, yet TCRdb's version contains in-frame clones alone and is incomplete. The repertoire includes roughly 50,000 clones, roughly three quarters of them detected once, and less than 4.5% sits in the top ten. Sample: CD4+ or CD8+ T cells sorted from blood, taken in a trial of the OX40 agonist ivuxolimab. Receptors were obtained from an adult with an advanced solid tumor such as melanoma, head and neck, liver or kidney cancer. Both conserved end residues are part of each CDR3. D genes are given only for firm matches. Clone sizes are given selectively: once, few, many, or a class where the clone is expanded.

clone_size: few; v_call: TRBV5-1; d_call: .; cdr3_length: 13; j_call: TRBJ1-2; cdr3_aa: CASSYDGVGGYTF; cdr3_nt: TGCGCCAGCAGTTATGACGGGGTGGGCGGCTACACCTTC
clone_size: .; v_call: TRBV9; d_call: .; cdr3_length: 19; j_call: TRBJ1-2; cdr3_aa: CASNPTGHPQQYSNYGYTF; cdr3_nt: TGTGCCAGCAACCCAACGGGACACCCCCAACAGTATTCTAACTATGGCTACACCTTC
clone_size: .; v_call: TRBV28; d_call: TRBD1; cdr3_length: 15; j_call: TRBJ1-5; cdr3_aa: CASTSPQTGGQPQHF; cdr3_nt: TGTGCCAGCACCTCCCCCCAAACAGGGGGACAGCCCCAGCATTTT
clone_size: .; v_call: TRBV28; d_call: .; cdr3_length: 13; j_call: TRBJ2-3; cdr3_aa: CATQDWGTDTQYF; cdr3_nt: TGTGCCACCCAGGACTGGGGCACAGATACGCAGTATTTT
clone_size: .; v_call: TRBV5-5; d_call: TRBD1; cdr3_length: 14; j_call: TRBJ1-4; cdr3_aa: CASSLGQGREKLLF; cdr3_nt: TGTGCCAGCAGCTTGGGACAGGGTCGGGAAAAACTGCTTTTT
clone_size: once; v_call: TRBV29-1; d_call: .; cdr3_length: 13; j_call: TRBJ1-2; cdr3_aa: CSVYGTEFYGYTF; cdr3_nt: TGCAGCGTTTACGGGACGGAATTTTATGGCTACACCTTC
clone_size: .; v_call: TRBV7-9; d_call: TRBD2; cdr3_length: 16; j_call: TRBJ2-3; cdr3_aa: CASSSWRESGTDTQYF; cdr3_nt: TGTGCCAGCAGCTCCTGGCGGGAGAGCGGCACAGATACGCAGTATTTT
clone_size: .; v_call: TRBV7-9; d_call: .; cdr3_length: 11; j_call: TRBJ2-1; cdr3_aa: CASSFRDKQFF; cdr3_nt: TGTGCCAGCAGCTTTCGGGATAAGCAGTTCTTC
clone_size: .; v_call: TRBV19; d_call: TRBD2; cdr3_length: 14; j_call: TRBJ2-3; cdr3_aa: CASSDRTRTDTQYF; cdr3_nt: TGTGCCAGTAGTGATAGGACTAGAACAGATACGCAGTATTTT
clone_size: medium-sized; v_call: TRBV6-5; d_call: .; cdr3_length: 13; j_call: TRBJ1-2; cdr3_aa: CASSYSRDYGYTF; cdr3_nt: TGTGCCAGCAGTTACTCGAGGGACTATGGCTACACCTTC
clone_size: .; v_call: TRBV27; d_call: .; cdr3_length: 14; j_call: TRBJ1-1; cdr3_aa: CASRALGHRNEAFF; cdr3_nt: TGTGCCAGCAGGGCCTTGGGGCACAGAAACGAAGCTTTCTTT
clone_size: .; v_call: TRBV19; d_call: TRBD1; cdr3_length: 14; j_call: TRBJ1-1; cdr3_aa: CASRGQGGRTEAFF; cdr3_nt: TGTGCCAGTAGGGGACAGGGCGGTAGGACTGAAGCTTTCTTT
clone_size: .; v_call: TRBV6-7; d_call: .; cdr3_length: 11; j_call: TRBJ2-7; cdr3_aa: CASSPRYEQYF; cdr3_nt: TGTGCCAGCAGTCCACGGTACGAGCAGTACTTC
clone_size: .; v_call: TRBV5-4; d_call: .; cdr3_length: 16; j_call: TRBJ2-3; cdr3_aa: CASSLGARVSTDTQYF; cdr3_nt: TGTGCCAGCAGCTTAGGGGCTAGGGTGAGCACAGATACGCAGTATTTT
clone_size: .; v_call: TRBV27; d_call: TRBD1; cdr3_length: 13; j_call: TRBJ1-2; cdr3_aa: CASSWQGAGGYTF; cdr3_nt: TGTGCCAGCAGTTGGCAGGGGGCTGGTGGCTACACCTTC
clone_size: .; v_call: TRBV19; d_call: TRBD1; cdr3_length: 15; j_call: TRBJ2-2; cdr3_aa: CASSIWQGESGELFF; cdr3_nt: TGTGCCAGTAGTATTTGGCAGGGGGAGTCCGGGGAGCTGTTTTTT
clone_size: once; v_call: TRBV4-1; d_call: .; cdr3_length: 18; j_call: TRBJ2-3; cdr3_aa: CASSQSVVRRAITDTQYF; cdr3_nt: TGCGCCAGCAGCCAATCCGTGGTGCGGCGGGCGATCACAGATACGCAGTATTTT
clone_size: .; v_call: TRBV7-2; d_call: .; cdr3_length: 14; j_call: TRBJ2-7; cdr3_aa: CASSYQPGPYEQYF; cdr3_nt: TGTGCCAGCAGCTACCAACCTGGGCCCTACGAGCAGTACTTC
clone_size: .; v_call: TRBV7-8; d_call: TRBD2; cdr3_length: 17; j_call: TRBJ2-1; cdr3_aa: CASSFPSGGVWKNEQFF; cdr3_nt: TGTGCCAGCAGCTTCCCTAGCGGGGGGGTTTGGAAGAATGAGCAGTTCTTC
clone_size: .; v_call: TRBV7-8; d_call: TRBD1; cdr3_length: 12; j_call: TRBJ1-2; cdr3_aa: CASSSTGGGYTF; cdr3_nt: TGTGCCAGCAGCTCTACAGGGGGCGGCTACACCTTC
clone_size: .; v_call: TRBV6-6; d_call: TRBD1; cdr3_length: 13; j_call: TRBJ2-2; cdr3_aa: CASRRQGTGELFF; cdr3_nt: TGTGCCAGCAGACGACAGGGGACCGGGGAGCTGTTTTTT
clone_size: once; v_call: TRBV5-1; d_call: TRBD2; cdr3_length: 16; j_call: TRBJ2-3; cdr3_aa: CASSLDLAGAGDTQYF; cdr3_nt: TGCGCCAGCAGCTTGGACCTAGCGGGAGCGGGAGATACGCAGTATTTT
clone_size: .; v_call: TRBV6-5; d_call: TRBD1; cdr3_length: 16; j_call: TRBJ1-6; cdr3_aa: CASSYSSQGAGSPLHF; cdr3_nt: TGTGCCAGCAGTTACAGTTCACAGGGGGCTGGATCACCCCTCCACTTT
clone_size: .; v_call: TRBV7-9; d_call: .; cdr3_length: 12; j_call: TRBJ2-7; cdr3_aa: CASSILRQEQYF; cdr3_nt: TGTGCCAGCAGCATACTCCGACAAGAGCAGTACTTC
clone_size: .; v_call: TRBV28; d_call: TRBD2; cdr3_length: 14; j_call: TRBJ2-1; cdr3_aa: CASHSGRIGNEQFF; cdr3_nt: TGTGCCAGCCATAGCGGGAGAATCGGCAATGAGCAGTTCTTC
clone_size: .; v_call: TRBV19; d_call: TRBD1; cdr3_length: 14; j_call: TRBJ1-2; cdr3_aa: CASQTGVPNYGYTF; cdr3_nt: TGTGCCAGCCAGACAGGGGTTCCTAACTATGGCTACACCTTC